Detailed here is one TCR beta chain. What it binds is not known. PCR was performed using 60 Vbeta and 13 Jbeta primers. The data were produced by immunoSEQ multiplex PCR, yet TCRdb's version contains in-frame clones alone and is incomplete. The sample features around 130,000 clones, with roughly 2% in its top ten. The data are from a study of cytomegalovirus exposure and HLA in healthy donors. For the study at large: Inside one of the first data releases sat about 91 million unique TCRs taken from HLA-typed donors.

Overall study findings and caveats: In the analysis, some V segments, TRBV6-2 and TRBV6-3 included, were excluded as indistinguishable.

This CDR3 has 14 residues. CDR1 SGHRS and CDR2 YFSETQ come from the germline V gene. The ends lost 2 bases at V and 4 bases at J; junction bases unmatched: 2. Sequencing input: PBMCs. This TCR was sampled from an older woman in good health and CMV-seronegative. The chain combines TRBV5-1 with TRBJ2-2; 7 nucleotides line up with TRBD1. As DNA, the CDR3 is TGCGCCAGCAGCTTCCGACAGGGCACCGGGGAGCTGTTTTTT. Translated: CASSFRQGTGELFF. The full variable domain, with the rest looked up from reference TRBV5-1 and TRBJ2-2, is KAGVTQTPRYLIKTRGQQVTLSCSPISGHRSVSWYQQTPGQGLQFLFEYFSETQRNKGNFPGRFSGRQFSNSRSEMNVSTLELGDSALYLCASSFRQGTGELFFGEGSRLTVL.